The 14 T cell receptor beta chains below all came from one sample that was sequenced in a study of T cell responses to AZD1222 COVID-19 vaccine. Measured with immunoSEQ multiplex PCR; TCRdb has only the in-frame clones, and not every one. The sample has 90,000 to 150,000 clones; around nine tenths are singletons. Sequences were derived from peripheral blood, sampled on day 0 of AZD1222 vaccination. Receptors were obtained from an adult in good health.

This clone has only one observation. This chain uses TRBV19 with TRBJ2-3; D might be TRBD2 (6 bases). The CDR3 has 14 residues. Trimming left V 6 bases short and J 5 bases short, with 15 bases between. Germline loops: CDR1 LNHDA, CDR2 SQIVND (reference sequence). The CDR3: CASRSKLGGDTQYF. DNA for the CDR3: TGTGCCAGTAGGTCTAAACTGGGGGGAGATACGCAGTATTTT. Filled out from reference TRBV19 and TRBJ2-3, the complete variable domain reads DGGITQSPKYLFRKEGQNVTLSCEQNLNHDAMYWYRQDPGQGLRLIYYSQIVNDFQKGDIAEGYSVSREKKESFPLTVTSAQKNPTAFYLCASRSKLGGDTQYFGPGTRLTVL.

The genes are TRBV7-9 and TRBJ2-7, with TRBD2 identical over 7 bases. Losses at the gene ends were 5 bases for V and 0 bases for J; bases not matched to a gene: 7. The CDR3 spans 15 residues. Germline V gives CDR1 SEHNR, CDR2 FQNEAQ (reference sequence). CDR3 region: CASSISGYSSYEQYF. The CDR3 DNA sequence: TGTGCCAGCAGCATTAGCGGGTATTCCTCCTACGAGCAGTACTTC.

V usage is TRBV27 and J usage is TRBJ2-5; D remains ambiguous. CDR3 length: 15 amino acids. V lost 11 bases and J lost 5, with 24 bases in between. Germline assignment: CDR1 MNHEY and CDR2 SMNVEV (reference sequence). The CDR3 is CACKPTFTFGETQYF. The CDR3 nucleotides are TGTGCCTGCAAACCAACATTCACCTTCGGGGAGACCCAGTACTTC.

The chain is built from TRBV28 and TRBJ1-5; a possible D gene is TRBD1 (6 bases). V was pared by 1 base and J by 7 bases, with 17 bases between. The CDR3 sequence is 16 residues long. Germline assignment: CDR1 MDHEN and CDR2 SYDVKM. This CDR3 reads CASSLSGAGFPQPQHF. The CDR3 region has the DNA TGTGCCAGCAGTTTATCGGGGGCGGGATTTCCCCAGCCCCAGCATTTT.

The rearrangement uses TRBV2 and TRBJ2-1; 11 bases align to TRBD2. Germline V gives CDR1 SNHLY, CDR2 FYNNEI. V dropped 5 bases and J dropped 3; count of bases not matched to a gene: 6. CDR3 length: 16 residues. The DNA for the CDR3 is TGTGCCAGCAGTTCCCAGACTAGCGGGATCTACAATGAGCAGTTCTTC. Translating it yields CASSSQTSGIYNEQFF.

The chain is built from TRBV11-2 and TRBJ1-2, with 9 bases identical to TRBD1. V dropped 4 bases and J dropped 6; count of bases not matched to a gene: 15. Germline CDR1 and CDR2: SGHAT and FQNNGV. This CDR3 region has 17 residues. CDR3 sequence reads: CASSSAGTGISGNGYTF. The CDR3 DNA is TGTGCCAGCAGCTCCGCCGGGACAGGGATCTCCGGTAATGGCTACACCTTC.

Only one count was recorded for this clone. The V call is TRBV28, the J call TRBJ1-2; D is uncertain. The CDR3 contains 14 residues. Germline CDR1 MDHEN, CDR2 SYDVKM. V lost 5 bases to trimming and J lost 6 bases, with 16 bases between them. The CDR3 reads CASSPPPTGDGYTF. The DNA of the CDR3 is TGTGCCAGCAGTCCCCCCCCAACGGGCGATGGCTACACCTTC.

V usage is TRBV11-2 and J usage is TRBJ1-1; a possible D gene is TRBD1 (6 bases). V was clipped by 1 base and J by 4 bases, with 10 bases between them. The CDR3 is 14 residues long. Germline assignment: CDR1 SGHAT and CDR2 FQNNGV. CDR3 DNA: TGTGCCAGCAGCTTAGTGGGAGGGGGCACTGAAGCTTTCTTT. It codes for CASSLVGGGTEAFF.

CDR3 sequence reads: CASGGLLEAFF. CDR3 bases: TGTGCCAGCGGCGGGTTATTGGAAGCTTTCTTT. The chain has TRBV6-4 and TRBJ1-1; D remains ambiguous. V lost 8 bases and J lost 8, with 12 bases in between. Looked up from germline, CDR1 is MRHNA and CDR2 is SNTAGT. The CDR3 loop spans 11 amino acids.

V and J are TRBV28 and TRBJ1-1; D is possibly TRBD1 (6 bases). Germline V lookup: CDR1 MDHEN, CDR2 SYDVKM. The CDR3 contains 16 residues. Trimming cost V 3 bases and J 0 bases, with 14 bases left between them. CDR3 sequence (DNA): TGTGCCAGCAGTTTTGGTTGGGGGCTGGTGAACACTGAAGCTTTCTTT. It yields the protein CASSFGWGLVNTEAFF.

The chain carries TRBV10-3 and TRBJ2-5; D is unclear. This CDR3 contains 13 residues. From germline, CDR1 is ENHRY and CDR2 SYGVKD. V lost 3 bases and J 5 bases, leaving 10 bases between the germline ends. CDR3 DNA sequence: TGTGCCATCAGTGACCCAACGCAGGAGACCCAGTACTTC. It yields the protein CAISDPTQETQYF.

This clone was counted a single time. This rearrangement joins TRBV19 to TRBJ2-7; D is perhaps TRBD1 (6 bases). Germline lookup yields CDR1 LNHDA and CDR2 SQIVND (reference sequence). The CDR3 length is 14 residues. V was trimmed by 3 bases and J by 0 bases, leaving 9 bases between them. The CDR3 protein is CASSMTGDSYEQYF. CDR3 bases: TGTGCCAGTAGTATGACAGGCGACTCCTACGAGCAGTACTTC.

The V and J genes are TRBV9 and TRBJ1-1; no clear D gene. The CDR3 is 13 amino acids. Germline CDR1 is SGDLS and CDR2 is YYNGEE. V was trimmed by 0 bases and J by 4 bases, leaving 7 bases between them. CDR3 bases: TGTGCCAGCAGCGTAGGTTGGGGCACTGAAGCTTTCTTT. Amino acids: CASSVGWGTEAFF.

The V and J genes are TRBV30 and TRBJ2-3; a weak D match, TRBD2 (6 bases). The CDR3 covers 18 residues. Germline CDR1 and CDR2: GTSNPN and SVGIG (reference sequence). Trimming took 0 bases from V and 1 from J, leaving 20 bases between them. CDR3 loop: CAWSVPSRRGRGTDTQYF. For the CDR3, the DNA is TGTGCCTGGAGTGTACCCTCAAGGAGGGGACGGGGCACAGATACGCAGTATTTT.